This entry lists 23 T cell receptor beta chains sequenced from one sample in a study of shared clonotypes between healthy human individuals. Repertoires were generated with immunoSEQ multiplex PCR, while TCRdb's copy carries only in-frame clones and drops some. The sample yields about 2.1 million clones, 93% seen once. As defined, naive CD8 cells were CD45RO-negative and positively selected for CCR7, with terminally differentiated effector memory CD45RA+ cells excluded. The sample taken for sequencing was naive CD8+ T cells from PBMCs. All receptors derive from a man aged 18 to 30 in good health. Some clones in this sample may be carry-over from other donors' samples.

The count of this clone is one. The V and J genes are TRBV2 and TRBJ2-1; unclear D gene. The germline V gene has CDR1 SNHLY and CDR2 FYNNEI. The CDR3 is 12 residues long. With 8 bases removed from V and 9 bases from J, the gap between germline ends came to 14 bases. The CDR3, as DNA: TGTGCCAGCCTTGCCCCAGGTGGTGAGCAGTTCTTC. Its protein is CASLAPGGEQFF.

The chain couples TRBV5-6 to TRBJ2-1; 7 bases agree with TRBD2. This CDR3 spans 16 amino acids. J was trimmed by 3 bases and V by 1 base; bases with no gene match: 7. The germline gives CDR1 SGHDT, CDR2 YYEEEE. For the CDR3, the DNA is TGTGCCAGCAGCTTGTTAACCGGGGAGGGCTACAATGAGCAGTTCTTC. Its protein is CASSLLTGEGYNEQFF.

This clone was seen a single time. The chain has TRBV7-9 and TRBJ1-1; D not resolved. This CDR3 has 12 residues. Germline V gives CDR1 SEHNR, CDR2 FQNEAQ (reference sequence). V shed 0 bases and J shed 8 bases, with 7 bases lying between them. This chain's CDR3 is CASSLAVSEAFF. In DNA, the CDR3 is TGTGCCAGCAGCTTAGCGGTTTCCGAAGCTTTCTTT.

Written as DNA, the CDR3 is TGTGCCATACAAGGCGAAGGGGGAACCACAGATACGCAGTATTTT. Its protein product is CAIQGEGGTTDTQYF. This rearrangement joins TRBV7-3 to TRBJ2-3; maybe TRBD1 (6 bases). CDR1 is SGHTA, CDR2 FQGTGA, per germline. This CDR3 contains 15 residues. V lost 10 bases to trimming and J lost 2 bases, with 19 bases between them.

The V and J genes are TRBV7-9 and TRBJ1-5; D not certain. CDR1 and CDR2 from the germline V gene are SEHNR and FQNEAQ (reference sequence). The CDR3 contains 15 residues. V was clipped by 4 bases and J by 3 bases, with 13 bases between them. Written as DNA, the CDR3 is TGTGCCAGCAGCTCTCAAGAGGACTTCAATCAGCCCCAGCATTTT. It translates to CASSSQEDFNQPQHF.

J is TRBJ2-7 and V is TRBV21-1; the table gives TRBD2 as D, unverified against the DNA. TRBV21-1 is a recognized pseudogene. This CDR3 is 16 amino acids long. This CDR3 is CASINRLAGWYYEQYF. CDR3 sequence (DNA): TGTGCCAGCATCAACCGCTTAGCGGGGTGGTACTACGAGCAGTACTTC.

V and J are TRBV19 and TRBJ1-2, with TRBD1 as a possible D gene (6 bases). Deletions cut 10 bases from V and 4 bases from J, with 16 bases between. The CDR3 consists of 13 residues. Germline V gene lookup returns CDR1 LNHDA and CDR2 SQIVND (reference sequence). The CDR3 reads CATYPRGTYGYTF. The CDR3 DNA sequence: TGTGCCACCTACCCCAGGGGCACCTATGGCTACACCTTC.

The gene calls are TRBV9 and TRBJ2-7; D unclear. This CDR3 is built from 13 residues. Trimming pared 0 bases from V and 7 bases from J, leaving 11 bases between. CDR1 and CDR2 from the germline V gene are SGDLS and YYNGEE. The CDR3 is CASSVAPAWEQYF. The CDR3 bases are TGTGCCAGCAGCGTAGCGCCAGCGTGGGAGCAGTACTTC. The full variable domain, in which reference TRBV9 and TRBJ2-7 provide the parts outside the CDR3, is DSGVTQTPKHLITATGQRVTLRCSPRSGDLSVYWYQQSLDQGLQFLIQYYNGEERAKGNILERFSAQQFPDLHSELNLSSLELGDSALYFCASSVAPAWEQYFGPGTRLTVT.

The rearrangement joins TRBV6-5 to TRBJ2-1, with TRBD1 matching over 8 bases. The junction had 2 bases not matched to a gene; V was cut back by 2 bases and J by 5 bases. The CDR3 sequence is 14 residues long. Germline CDR1 is MNHEY and CDR2 is SVGAGI. As DNA, the CDR3 is TGTGCCAGCAGTTACGACAGGGGTGACAATGAGCAGTTCTTC. It codes for CASSYDRGDNEQFF.

Regarding this clone: The sample contains more than one DNA sequence encoding this CDR3. The chain links TRBV11-2 to TRBJ1-1; 7 nucleotides align to TRBD1. Germline lookup yields CDR1 SGHAT and CDR2 FQNNGV. After removal of 1 base from V and 6 bases from J, the junction contained 2 bases not matched to a gene. The length of the CDR3 is 13 residues. The CDR3 here is CASSLGQGAEAFF. CDR3 sequence (DNA): TGTGCCAGCAGCTTAGGACAGGGAGCTGAAGCTTTCTTT.

This clone has a single count. Distinct nucleotide sequences in the sample also encode this CDR3. The chain is built from TRBV28 and TRBJ1-5; D is unclear. Germline V gives CDR1 MDHEN, CDR2 SYDVKM. V lost 4 bases and J 4 bases, leaving 11 bases between the germline ends. The CDR3 totals 14 residues. The CDR3 bases are TGTGCCAGCAGTTCCGACTCCTCTAATCAGCCCCAGCATTTT. Translated, it gives CASSSDSSNQPQHF.

The chain has TRBV19 and TRBJ2-7; TRBD1 aligns across 11 bases. After removal of 5 bases from V and 5 bases from J, the junction contained 8 bases not matched to a gene. Germline CDR1 reads LNHDA; CDR2 reads SQIVND (reference sequence). The CDR3 runs to 15 residues. The CDR3 here is CASSDSGTGGDEQYF. The CDR3 DNA is TGTGCCAGTAGTGACAGCGGGACAGGGGGTGACGAGCAGTACTTC.

This clone was found once. Other DNA sequences in this specimen translate into the identical CDR3. The chain joins TRBV7-9 to TRBJ1-2; TRBD1 agrees at 7 bases. V dropped 4 bases and J dropped 3; count of bases not matched to a gene: 2. Per the germline V gene, CDR1 is SEHNR and CDR2 is FQNEAQ (reference sequence). This CDR3 has 13 amino acids. The CDR3 loop is CASSYGTDYGYTF. CDR3 sequence (DNA): TGTGCCAGCAGCTACGGGACAGACTATGGCTACACCTTC.

The chain recombines TRBV19 with TRBJ2-1; D is perhaps TRBD1 (5 bases). CDR1 and CDR2 (germline): LNHDA, SQIVND (reference sequence). V lost 5 bases to trimming and J lost 8 bases, with 13 bases between them. The CDR3 is 13 residues long. CDR3 sequence: CASSPTQGHEQFF. Written as DNA, the CDR3 is TGTGCCAGTAGTCCCACTCAGGGCCATGAGCAGTTCTTC.

The CDR3 DNA sequence: TGTGCCAGCAGCTTAGCGGACAGGGTCTACGAGCAGTACTTC. It encodes CASSLADRVYEQYF. The chain uses TRBV13 and TRBJ2-7, with 8 bases fitting TRBD1. The CDR3 is made up of 14 amino acids. J lost 3 bases, V lost 1 base, and 2 bases had no gene match. Germline V lookup: CDR1 PRHDT, CDR2 FYEKMQ (reference sequence).

This chain connects TRBV5-4 to TRBJ2-7; TRBD2 matches 7 bases. Germline lookup yields CDR1 SGHNT and CDR2 YYREEE (reference sequence). The CDR3 contains 13 residues. V lost 10 bases and J lost 0; bases outside the gene matches: 7. As DNA, the CDR3 is TGTGCCTGTAGGGACTACCTCTCCTACGAGCAGTACTTC. Its translation: CACRDYLSYEQYF.

The V and J genes are TRBV7-9 and TRBJ2-7; weak D call: TRBD2 (6 bases). V dropped 2 bases and J dropped 4 bases, with 9 bases sitting between them. This CDR3 has 13 residues. The germline gives CDR1 SEHNR, CDR2 FQNEAQ (reference sequence). The CDR3 is CASSLTGLYEQYF. The CDR3 DNA sequence: TGTGCCAGCAGCTTAACGGGACTGTACGAGCAGTACTTC.

This sequence joins TRBV6-6 and TRBJ2-3; possible D gene TRBD2, 6 bases. V lost 8 bases and J lost 4, with 16 bases in between. The CDR3 contains 14 residues. CDR1 and CDR2 (germline): MNHNY, SVGAGI (reference sequence). Here the CDR3 reads CASCALAGSDTQYF. For the CDR3, the DNA is TGTGCCAGCTGTGCACTAGCCGGTTCAGATACGCAGTATTTT.

This chain links TRBV6-5 with TRBJ2-1; tentative D call: TRBD1 (6 bases). Trimming stripped 5 bases from V and 4 bases from J, with 9 bases between. Germline loops: CDR1 MNHEY, CDR2 SVGAGI. This CDR3 is built from 13 residues. CDR3 DNA sequence: TGTGCCAGCAGTAACAGGGTTTACAATGAGCAGTTCTTC. It specifies CASSNRVYNEQFF.

About this clone itself: This CDR3 is also generated by other DNA sequences in the sample. This chain connects TRBV4-1 to TRBJ2-1; D call uncertain. From germline, CDR1 is MGHRA and CDR2 YSYEKL. Deletions cut 0 bases from V and 7 bases from J, with 4 bases between. CDR3 length: 12 amino acids. The CDR3 spells CASSQDGNEQFF. The CDR3 region has the DNA TGCGCCAGCAGCCAAGATGGAAATGAGCAGTTCTTC.

Worth noting for this clone: The sample carries other DNA sequences with the same CDR3. The rearrangement links TRBV27 to TRBJ1-2; 7 bases are shared with TRBD1. In germline, CDR1 is MNHEY, CDR2 SMNVEV (reference sequence). CDR3 length equals 14 residues. V gave up 0 bases and J gave up 3 bases; unmatched junction bases: 1. The CDR3 region is CASSLSGGHYGYTF. DNA of the CDR3: TGTGCCAGCAGTTTATCAGGGGGCCACTATGGCTACACCTTC.

This clone appeared once. The chain joins TRBV27 to TRBJ2-7; D unclear. V gave up 6 bases and J gave up 5 bases, with 17 bases separating them. CDR3 length equals 14 residues. CDR1 and CDR2 (germline): MNHEY, SMNVEV (reference sequence). The CDR3 sequence: CASSSRTALDEQYF. CDR3 sequence (DNA): TGTGCCAGCAGCTCGCGCACAGCTTTAGACGAGCAGTACTTC.

The chain has TRBV5-1 and TRBJ2-1, with 8 bases matching TRBD2. The V gene end was trimmed by 0 bases and the J gene end by 5 bases; junction bases not matched to a gene: 4. The CDR3 sequence is 15 residues long. Germline CDR1 and CDR2: SGHRS and YFSETQ. The CDR3 region has the DNA TGCGCCAGCAGCTTGGATCTAGCGGGTCACAATGAGCAGTTCTTC. Encoded protein: CASSLDLAGHNEQFF.